Detailed here is one T cell receptor (beta chain). These data are taken from a study of blood T cell repertoires in COVID-19. In the study overall: Some COVID-19 samples were acute and others convalescent; all came from the United States, Italy and Spain. T cells, B-cell-depleted T cells, or PBMCs provided the cDNA or gDNA that served as material.

In the original workflow: Reference gene primer amplification gave nucleated cell count estimates. Sequencing used immunoSEQ multiplex PCR; TCRdb keeps in-frame clones, though not all of them. V, J and clone size were drawn from that table, and D and trimming were deduced from the DNA. This table holds a few hundred thousand clones, roughly nine tenths found once. CDR1 is KGHSH, CDR2 LQKENI, per germline. The CDR3 sequence is 13 residues long. V gave up 2 bases and J gave up 5 bases, with 9 bases separating them. The TCR was taken from a woman between 55 and 75 years old with COVID-19, enrolled during active disease. The chain employs TRBV18 and TRBJ1-1; D might be TRBD1 (5 bases). Source material: peripheral blood. The CDR3 nucleotides read TGTGCCAGCTCACCAACCTCAGGGACTGAAGCTTTCTTT. Residues: CASSPTSGTEAFF.